The T cell receptor beta chain described here comes from a study of Ad26.COV2.S vaccination and SARS-CoV-2 variants (dated by TCRdb to about 2021). General notes on the study: Donors in the vaccine arm were drawn from COV1001, a multicentre, randomized, double-blind, placebo-controlled phase I-IIa trial testing Ad26.COV2.S in healthy adults. Ad26.COV2.S was given intramuscularly at 5x10^10 or 1x10^11 viral particles, as a single shot or as two shots 56 days apart. TCRbeta repertoire sequencing served as the tool for gauging how specific and how broad the SARS-CoV-2-reactive T cell receptors were following Ad26.COV2.S vaccination. A total of about 30 samples were included in the TCR-sequenced set, comprising around 19 Ad26.COV2.S vaccine recipients, 5 placebo recipients and 8 SARS-CoV-2 convalescent individuals. Participants in the trial were split at random into five groups of five each, receiving low-dose or high-dose Ad26.COV2.S once or twice, or else placebo on both occasions. Throughout the experiments and outcome assessment, investigators stayed blinded to trial group allocation.

Worth noting for this clone: No antigen is known for it. Base-call qualities are not available, and no considerably larger clone is one nucleotide away.

Results the study describes overall, beyond this receptor: The study was not powered to compare responses between vaccine doses or regimens. Vaccine and placebo recipients had similar non-spike TCR breadth, a finding consistent with the vaccine containing only spike. After vaccination, spike-specific CD8+ and CD4+ T cell responses were reported to show substantial breadth. Compared with placebo recipients, Ad26.COV2.S recipients showed higher spike-specific TCR breadth (P = 0.0014). The authors noted that total T cell responses may have been underestimated by the TCR breadth and depth analyses.

TCRbeta CDR3 regions were sequenced with the immunoSEQ Assay. After extraction, genomic DNA underwent amplification by bias-controlled multiplex PCR, followed by high-throughput sequencing. The authors processed their data as follows. To quantify the absolute abundance of each unique TCRbeta CDR3 region, sequences were collapsed and filtered. T cell fraction was estimated by normalizing TCRbeta template counts to usable DNA, which was measured by amplifying reference genes present in all nucleated cells. Repertoire TCRs were annotated as SARS-CoV-2-specific when V gene, CDR3 amino acid sequence and J gene were exactly matched to a known reactive TCR set. MIRA supplied the reference SARS-CoV-2 TCR set, which was filtered for enrichment in COVID-19-positive ImmuneCODE repertoires so that public or cross-reactive TCRs were removed. Drawing on the MIRA antigens, annotated TCRs were analysed further at the level of specific ORF or position within ORF. Breadth was defined as annotated unique rearrangements over total unique productive rearrangements; depth was the summed frequency of those rearrangements. Two-sided Wilcoxon rank-sum tests were applied when comparing TCR breadth between groups. The table was pulled from immuneACCESS by TCRdb, which kept in-frame rearrangements only. Such tables lose some clones; where checked, under half of the loss comes from unresolved V genes, and the rest has no known cause. V, J and clone size were drawn from that table, and D and trimming were deduced from the DNA. The table for this sample lists about 240,000 clones; roughly 90% of them were counted only once. The biggest ten clones account for approximately 12% of the sample.

The CDR3 runs 15 residues from the cysteine to the phenylalanine. Solely the CDR3 DNA is kept, with 45 bases framed from the first base. CDR1 SEHNR and CDR2 FQNEAQ were looked up in the germline V gene (reference sequence). The V end loses 1 base and the J end loses 4 bases, and a stretch of 10 bases separates them. The intended sense of this specimen's treatment or condition label: some 20 received Ad26.COV2.S at low or high dose, single or two shots; 5 received placebo; per-sample allocation not given. For vaccine and placebo recipients, the sequenced repertoires came from samples collected on day 63 after the first injection. Cohort 1b enrolled around 24 adults aged 18-55 years at a single site in Boston, USA, between 29 July and 7 August 2020. As a vaccine, Ad26.COV2.S was a replication-incompetent adenovirus type 26 vector that expressed a prefusion-stabilized SARS-CoV-2 spike protein derived from the original Wuhan strain.

The material was peripheral blood, obtained in a trial of Ad26.COV2.S vaccine versus placebo. The rearrangement joined TRBV7-9 to TRBJ2-2; TRBD2 is possibly the D segment (6 matching bases). The TCR was taken from a person aged 18 to 59 who received the Ad26.COV2.S COVID-19 vaccine or a placebo. CDR3 loop: CASSLVGGVTGELFF. The sequenced DNA: TGTGCCAGCAGCTTAGTGGGAGGAGTCACCGGGGAGCTGTTTTTT.